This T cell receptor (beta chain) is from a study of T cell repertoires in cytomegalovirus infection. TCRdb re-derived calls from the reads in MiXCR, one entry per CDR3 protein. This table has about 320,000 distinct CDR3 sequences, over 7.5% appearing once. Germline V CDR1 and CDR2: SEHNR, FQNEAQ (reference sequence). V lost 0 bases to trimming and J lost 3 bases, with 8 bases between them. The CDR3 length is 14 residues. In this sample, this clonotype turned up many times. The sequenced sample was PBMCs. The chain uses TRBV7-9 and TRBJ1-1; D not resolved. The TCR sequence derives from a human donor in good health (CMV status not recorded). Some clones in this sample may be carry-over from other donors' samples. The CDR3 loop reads CASSLAREDTEAFF. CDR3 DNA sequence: TGTGCCAGCAGCTTAGCGCGGGAGGACACTGAAGCTTTCTTT.